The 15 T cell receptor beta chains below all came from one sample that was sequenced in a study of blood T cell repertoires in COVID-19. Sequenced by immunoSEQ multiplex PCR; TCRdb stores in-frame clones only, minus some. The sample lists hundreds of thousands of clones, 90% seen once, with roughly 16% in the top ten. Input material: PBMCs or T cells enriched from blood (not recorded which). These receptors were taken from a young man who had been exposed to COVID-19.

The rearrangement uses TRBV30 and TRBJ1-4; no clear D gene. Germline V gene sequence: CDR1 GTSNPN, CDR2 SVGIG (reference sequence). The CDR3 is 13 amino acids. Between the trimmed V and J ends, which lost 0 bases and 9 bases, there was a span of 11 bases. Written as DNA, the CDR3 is TGTGCCTGGAGTGTAATGGGCAGCCAAAAACTGTTTTTT. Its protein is CAWSVMGSQKLFF.

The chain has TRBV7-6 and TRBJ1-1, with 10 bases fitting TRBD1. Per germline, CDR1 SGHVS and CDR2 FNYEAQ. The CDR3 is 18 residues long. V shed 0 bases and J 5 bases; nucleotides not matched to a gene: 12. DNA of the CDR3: TGTGCCAGCAGCTTAGCTCAGATCCCTAGGACAGGGGGAACTGAAGCTTTCTTT. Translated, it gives CASSLAQIPRTGGTEAFF.

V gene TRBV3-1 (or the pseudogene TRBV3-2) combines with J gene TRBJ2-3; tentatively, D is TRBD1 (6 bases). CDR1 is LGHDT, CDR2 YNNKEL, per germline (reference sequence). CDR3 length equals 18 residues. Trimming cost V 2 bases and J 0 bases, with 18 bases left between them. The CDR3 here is CASSQTLRQDRSTDTQYF. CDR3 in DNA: TGTGCCAGCAGCCAAACCCTCAGACAGGATCGCAGCACAGATACGCAGTATTTT.

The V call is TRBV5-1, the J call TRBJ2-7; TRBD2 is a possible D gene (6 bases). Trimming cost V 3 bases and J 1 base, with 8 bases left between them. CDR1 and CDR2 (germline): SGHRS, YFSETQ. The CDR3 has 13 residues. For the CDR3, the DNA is TGCGCCAGCAGCTGGGGACTGTCCTACGAGCAGTACTTC. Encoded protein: CASSWGLSYEQYF.

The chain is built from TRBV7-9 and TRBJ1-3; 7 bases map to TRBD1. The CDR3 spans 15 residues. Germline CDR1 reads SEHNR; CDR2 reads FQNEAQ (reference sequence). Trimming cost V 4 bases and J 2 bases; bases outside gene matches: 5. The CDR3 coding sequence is TGTGCCAGCAGCTCCTGGCAGGGGGCTGGAAACACCATATATTTT. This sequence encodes CASSSWQGAGNTIYF.

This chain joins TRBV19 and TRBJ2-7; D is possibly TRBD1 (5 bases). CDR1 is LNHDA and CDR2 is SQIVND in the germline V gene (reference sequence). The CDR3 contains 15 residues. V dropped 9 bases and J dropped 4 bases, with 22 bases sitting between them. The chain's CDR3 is CASNQGPDGTYEQYF. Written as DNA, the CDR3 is TGTGCCAGCAACCAGGGCCCCGACGGTACATACGAGCAGTACTTC.

For the CDR3, the DNA is TGCACCAGCAGCCAAGACCATCCCCCGAATGGGCCCTTGGAGGTGAGCAATCAGCCCCAGCATTTT. The encoded protein is CTSSQDHPPNGPLEVSNQPQHF. The chain links TRBV1 to TRBJ1-5. TRBV1 is reported as a pseudogene. This CDR3 comprises 22 residues.

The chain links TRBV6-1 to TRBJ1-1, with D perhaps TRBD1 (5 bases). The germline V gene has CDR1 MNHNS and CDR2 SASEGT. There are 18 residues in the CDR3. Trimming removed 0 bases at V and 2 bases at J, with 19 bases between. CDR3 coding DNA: TGTGCCAGCAGTGAAGCCGCGCGGGGACGGATAGGAAACACTGAAGCTTTCTTT. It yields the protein CASSEAARGRIGNTEAFF.

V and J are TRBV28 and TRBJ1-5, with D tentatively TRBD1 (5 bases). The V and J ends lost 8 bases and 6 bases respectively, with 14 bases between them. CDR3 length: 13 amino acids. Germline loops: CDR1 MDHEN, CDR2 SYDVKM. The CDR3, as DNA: TGTGCCAGCGGGGGGGGTTACGGTCAGCCCCAGCATTTT. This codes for CASGGGYGQPQHF.

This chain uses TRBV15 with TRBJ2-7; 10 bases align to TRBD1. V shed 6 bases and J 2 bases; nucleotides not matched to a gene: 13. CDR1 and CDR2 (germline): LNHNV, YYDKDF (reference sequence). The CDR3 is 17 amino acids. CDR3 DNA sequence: TGTGCCACCAGGACTGGAACCGGGACAGGGGTTCCCTACGAGCAGTACTTC. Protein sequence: CATRTGTGTGVPYEQYF.

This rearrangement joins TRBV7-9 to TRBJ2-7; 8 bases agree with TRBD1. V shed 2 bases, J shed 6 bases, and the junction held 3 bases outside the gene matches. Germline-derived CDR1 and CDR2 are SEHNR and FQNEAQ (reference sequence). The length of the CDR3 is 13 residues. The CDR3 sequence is CASSLQDRAEQYF. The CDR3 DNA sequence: TGTGCCAGCAGCTTACAGGACAGGGCCGAGCAGTACTTC.

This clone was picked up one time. CDR3: CSVGFWGQSYEQYF. CDR3 coding DNA: TGCAGCGTTGGCTTCTGGGGACAGTCCTACGAGCAGTACTTC. This chain joins TRBV29-1 and TRBJ2-7, with TRBD1 matching 7 bases. Per the germline V gene, CDR1 is SQVTM and CDR2 is ANQGSEA. Trimming removed 4 bases from V and 1 base from J; junction bases left unmatched: 7. CDR3 length: 14 amino acids.

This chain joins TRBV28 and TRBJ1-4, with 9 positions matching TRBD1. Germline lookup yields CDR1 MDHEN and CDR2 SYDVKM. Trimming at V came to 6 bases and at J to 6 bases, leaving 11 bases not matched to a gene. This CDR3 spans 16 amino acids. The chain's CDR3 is CASSRVRQGGDEKLFF. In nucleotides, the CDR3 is TGTGCCAGCAGCCGCGTCCGACAGGGGGGGGATGAAAAACTGTTTTTT.

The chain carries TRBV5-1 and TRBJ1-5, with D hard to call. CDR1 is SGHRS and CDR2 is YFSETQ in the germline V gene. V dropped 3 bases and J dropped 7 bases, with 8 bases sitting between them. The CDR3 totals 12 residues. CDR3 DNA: TGCGCCAGCAGCTCCATTTTCCAGCCCCAGCATTTT. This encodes CASSSIFQPQHF. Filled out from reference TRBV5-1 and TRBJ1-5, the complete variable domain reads KAGVTQTPRYLIKTRGQQVTLSCSPISGHRSVSWYQQTPGQGLQFLFEYFSETQRNKGNFPGRFSGRQFSNSRSEMNVSTLELGDSALYLCASSSIFQPQHFGDGTRLSIL.

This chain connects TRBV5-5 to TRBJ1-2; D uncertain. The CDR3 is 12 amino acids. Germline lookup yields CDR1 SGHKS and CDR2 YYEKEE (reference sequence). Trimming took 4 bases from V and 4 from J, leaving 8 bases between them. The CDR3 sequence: CASSPEVYGYTF. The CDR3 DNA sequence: TGTGCCAGCAGCCCAGAGGTCTATGGCTACACCTTC.